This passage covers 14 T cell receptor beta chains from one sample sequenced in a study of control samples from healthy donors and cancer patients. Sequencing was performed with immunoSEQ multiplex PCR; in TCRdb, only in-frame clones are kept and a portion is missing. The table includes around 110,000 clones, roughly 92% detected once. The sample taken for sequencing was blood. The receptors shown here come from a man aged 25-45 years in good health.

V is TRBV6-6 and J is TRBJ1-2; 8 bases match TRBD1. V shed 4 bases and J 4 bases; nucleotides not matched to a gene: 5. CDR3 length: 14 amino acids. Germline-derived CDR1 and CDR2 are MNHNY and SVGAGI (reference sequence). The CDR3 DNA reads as TGTGCCAGCAGTTCTCTAGGACAGGGCTATGGCTACACCTTC. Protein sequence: CASSSLGQGYGYTF.

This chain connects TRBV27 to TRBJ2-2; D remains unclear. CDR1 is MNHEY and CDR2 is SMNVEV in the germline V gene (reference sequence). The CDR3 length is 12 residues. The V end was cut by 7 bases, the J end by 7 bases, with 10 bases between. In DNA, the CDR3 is TGTGCCAGCAAATTTTGGGACGGGGAGCTGTTTTTT. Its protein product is CASKFWDGELFF.

As DNA, the CDR3 is TGTGCCAGTAGTATAGCCCGGACAGTTGACGCACCCCTCCACTTT. Translation: CASSIARTVDAPLHF. The chain recombines TRBV19 with TRBJ1-6, with D perhaps matching TRBD1 (6 bases). The germline V gene encodes CDR1 LNHDA and CDR2 SQIVND (reference sequence). V lost 1 base to trimming and J lost 11 bases, with 15 bases between them. CDR3 length equals 15 residues. The full variable domain, rest sourced from reference TRBV19 and TRBJ1-6, is DGGITQSPKYLFRKEGQNVTLSCEQNLNHDAMYWYRQDPGQGLRLIYYSQIVNDFQKGDIAEGYSVSREKKESFPLTVTSAQKNPTAFYLCASSIARTVDAPLHFGNGTRLTVT.

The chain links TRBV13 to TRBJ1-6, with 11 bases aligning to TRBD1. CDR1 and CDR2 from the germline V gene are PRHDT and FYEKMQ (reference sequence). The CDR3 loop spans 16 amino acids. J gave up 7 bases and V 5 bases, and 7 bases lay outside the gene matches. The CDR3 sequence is CASSVRTGGGNSPLHF. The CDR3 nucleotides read TGTGCCAGCAGCGTTAGGACAGGGGGCGGAAATTCACCCCTCCACTTT. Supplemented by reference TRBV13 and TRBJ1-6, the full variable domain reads AAGVIQSPRHLIKEKRETATLKCYPIPRHDTVYWYQQGPGQDPQFLISFYEKMQSDKGSIPDRFSAQQFSDYHSELNMSSLELGDSALYFCASSVRTGGGNSPLHFGNGTRLTVT.

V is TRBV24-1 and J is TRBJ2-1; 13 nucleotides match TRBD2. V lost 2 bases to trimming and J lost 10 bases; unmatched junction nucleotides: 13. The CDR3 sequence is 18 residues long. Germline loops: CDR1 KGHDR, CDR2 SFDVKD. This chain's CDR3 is CATSDYLRTSGGPGEQFF. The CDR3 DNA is TGTGCCACCAGTGATTACCTACGGACTAGCGGGGGACCAGGGGAGCAGTTCTTC.

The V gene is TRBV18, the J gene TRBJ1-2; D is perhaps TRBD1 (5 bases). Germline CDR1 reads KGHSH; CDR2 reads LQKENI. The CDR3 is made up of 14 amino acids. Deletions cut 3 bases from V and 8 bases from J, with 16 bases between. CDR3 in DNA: TGTGCCAGCTCACCGTTATCAGGGATTGACGGCTACACCTTC. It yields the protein CASSPLSGIDGYTF.

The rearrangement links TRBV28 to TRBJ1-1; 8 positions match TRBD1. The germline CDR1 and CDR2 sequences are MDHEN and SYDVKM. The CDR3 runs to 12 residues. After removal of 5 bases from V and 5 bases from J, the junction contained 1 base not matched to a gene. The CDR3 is CASSRTGTEAFF. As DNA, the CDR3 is TGTGCCAGCAGTCGGACAGGGACTGAAGCTTTCTTT.

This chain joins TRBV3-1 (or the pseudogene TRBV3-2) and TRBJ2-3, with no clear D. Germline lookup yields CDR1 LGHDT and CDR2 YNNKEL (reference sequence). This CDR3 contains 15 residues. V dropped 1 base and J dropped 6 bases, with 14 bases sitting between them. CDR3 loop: CASSQGYYPPDTQYF. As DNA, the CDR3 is TGTGCCAGCAGCCAAGGCTATTATCCCCCCGATACGCAGTATTTT.

CDR3 amino acids: CASSFSDRTEAFF. In nucleotides, the CDR3 is TGTGCCAGCAGCTTTTCCGACAGGACTGAAGCTTTCTTT. The rearrangement links TRBV9 to TRBJ1-1; D perhaps matches TRBD1 (6 bases). V lost 4 bases to trimming and J lost 5 bases, with 12 bases between them. The CDR3 loop spans 13 amino acids. The germline gives CDR1 SGDLS, CDR2 YYNGEE.

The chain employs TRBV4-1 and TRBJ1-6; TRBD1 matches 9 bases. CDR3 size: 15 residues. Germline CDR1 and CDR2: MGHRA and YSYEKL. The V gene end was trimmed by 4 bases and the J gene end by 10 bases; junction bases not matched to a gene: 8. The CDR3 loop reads CASSLRTGVGSPLHF. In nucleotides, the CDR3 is TGCGCCAGCAGCCTCAGGACAGGGGTTGGATCACCCCTCCACTTT.

CDR3 protein: CATSGVRVYQETQYF. Here the CDR3 DNA reads TGTGCCACCAGCGGAGTCCGGGTCTACCAAGAGACCCAGTACTTC. This rearrangement joins TRBV27 to TRBJ2-5, with D possibly being TRBD2 (5 bases). CDR1 and CDR2 from the germline V gene are MNHEY and SMNVEV (reference sequence). The CDR3 totals 15 residues. Trimming took 10 bases from V and 0 from J, leaving 18 bases between them.

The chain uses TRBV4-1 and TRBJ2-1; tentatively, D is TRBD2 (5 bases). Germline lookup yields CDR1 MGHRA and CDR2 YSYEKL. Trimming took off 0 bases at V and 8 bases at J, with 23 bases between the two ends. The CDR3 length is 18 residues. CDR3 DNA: TGCGCCAGCAGCCAAGAAGGAGCGCTCGGGAAACCGGCGGATGAGCAGTTCTTC. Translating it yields CASSQEGALGKPADEQFF.

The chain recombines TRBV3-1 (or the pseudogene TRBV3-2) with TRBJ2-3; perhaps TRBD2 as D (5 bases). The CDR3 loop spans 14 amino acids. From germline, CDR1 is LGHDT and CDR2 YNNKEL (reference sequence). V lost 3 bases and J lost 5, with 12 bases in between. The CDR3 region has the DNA TGTGCCAGCAGCCACCCCCAGGAGGTAGATACGCAGTATTTT. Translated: CASSHPQEVDTQYF.

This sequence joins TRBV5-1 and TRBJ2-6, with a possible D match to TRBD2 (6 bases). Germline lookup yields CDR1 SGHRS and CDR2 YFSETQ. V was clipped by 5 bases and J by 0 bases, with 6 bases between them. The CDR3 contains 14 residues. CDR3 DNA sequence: TGCGCCAGCAGGGGGGGCTCTGGGGCCAACGTCCTGACTTTC. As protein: CASRGGSGANVLTF.